This T cell receptor (beta chain) was sequenced during a study of immune reconstitution after stem cell transplant in scleroderma. Germline loops: CDR1 SEHNR, CDR2 FQNEAQ (reference sequence). The CDR3 loop spans 12 amino acids. V lost 5 bases, J lost 8 bases, and 13 bases lay in between. MiXCR was run by TCRdb on the RT-PCR reads, yielding one entry per CDR3 protein. The sample yields approximately 5,000 distinct CDR3 sequences, about 9.2% seen once. This clonotype rates as medium-sized. The biological material was taken before or after autologous hematopoietic stem cell transplantation (not recorded which). The TCR originated in a male donor with systemic sclerosis. The chain combines TRBV7-9 with TRBJ2-7; D is possibly TRBD1 (6 bases). CDR3 bases: TGTGCCAGCAGCCCGTGGGACAACCAGCAGTACTTC. Encoded protein: CASSPWDNQQYF.